The entry that follows covers one T cell receptor (beta chain) sequence. The antigen is unknown. TCRdb keeps only in-frame clones here, not all; method: immunoSEQ multiplex PCR. The repertoire includes roughly 110,000 clones, roughly 90% of them detected once, and 1.8% sits in the top ten. V dropped 1 base and J dropped 1 base, with 8 bases sitting between them. The germline CDR1 and CDR2 sequences are SEHNR and FQNEAQ (reference sequence). This CDR3 has 14 residues. This entry is derived from a study of cytomegalovirus exposure and HLA in healthy donors. Broader study findings: A few CMV-associated chains proved CMV antigen-specific in vitro. The tendency of first-cohort TCR clusters to co-occur in the 100 to 150 validation repertoires was identified by a subsequent analysis.

The chain joins TRBV7-9 to TRBJ2-7; D is perhaps TRBD2 (5 bases). The sequence was collected from a woman aged 18-29 years in good health and CMV-seropositive. The specimen sequenced was PBMCs. The CDR3 sequence: CASSLGSGSYEQYF. For the CDR3, the DNA is TGTGCCAGCAGCTTAGGATCGGGGTCCTACGAGCAGTACTTC.